Listed below are T cell receptor beta chains from one sample, sequenced in a study of cytomegalovirus exposure and HLA in healthy donors. Sequencing was performed with immunoSEQ multiplex PCR; in TCRdb, only in-frame clones are kept and a portion is missing. In the table there are about 120,000 clones, 65% to 85% of which are singletons. What was sequenced was PBMCs. The receptors stem from a middle-aged woman in good health and CMV-seropositive. Each CDR3 is given with its conserved first and last residue. The D gene is left open where the match is weak. Expanded clones get a size class; other rows say once, few or many, or leave the size out.

D gene: TRBD1; V gene: TRBV30; clone size: .; J gene: TRBJ1-1; CDR3 DNA: TGTGCCTGGAGTGGGACAGGAGTCACTGAAGCTTTCTTT; CDR3 protein: CAWSGTGVTEAFF
D gene: TRBD1; V gene: TRBV5-4; clone size: .; J gene: TRBJ1-2; CDR3 DNA: TGTGCCAGCAGCTTGGACCCGGGACAGGCACGCGGCTACACCTTC; CDR3 protein: CASSLDPGQARGYTF
D gene: TRBD2; V gene: TRBV5-1; clone size: .; J gene: TRBJ2-1; CDR3 DNA: TGCGCCAGCAGCCCTAGCGGACGGTCATACAATGAGCAGTTCTTC; CDR3 protein: CASSPSGRSYNEQFF
D gene: TRBD1; V gene: TRBV5-1; clone size: .; J gene: TRBJ2-5; CDR3 DNA: TGCGCCAGCAGCTTGGGACGGACAGGCCAAGAGACCCAGTACTTC; CDR3 protein: CASSLGRTGQETQYF
D gene: .; V gene: TRBV13; clone size: once; J gene: TRBJ2-7; CDR3 DNA: TGTGCCAGCAGACCCCTCGGGGGAGAGGCCTACGAGCAGTACTTC; CDR3 protein: CASRPLGGEAYEQYF
D gene: TRBD2; V gene: TRBV30; clone size: .; J gene: TRBJ2-3; CDR3 DNA: TGTGCCTGGACAGCGGGGGGAGATACGCAGTATTTT; CDR3 protein: CAWTAGGDTQYF
D gene: .; V gene: TRBV21-1; clone size: .; J gene: TRBJ2-7; CDR3 DNA: TGTGCCAGCAGCAAAGAAGCGACGGGACTAGCGGGAGCGATAAGAACCTACGAGCAGTACTTC; CDR3 protein: CASSKEATGLAGAIRTYEQYF
D gene: .; V gene: TRBV4-3; clone size: once; J gene: TRBJ1-3; CDR3 DNA: TGCGCCAGCAGCCAGGACAGTACTTTTGGAAACACCATATATTTT; CDR3 protein: CASSQDSTFGNTIYF
D gene: .; V gene: TRBV7-9; clone size: few; J gene: TRBJ1-4; CDR3 DNA: TGTGCCAGCAGCTTACTAGGACAGAGCCAGGGGGAAAAACTGTTTTTT; CDR3 protein: CASSLLGQSQGEKLFF
D gene: TRBD1; V gene: TRBV28; clone size: .; J gene: TRBJ1-5; CDR3 DNA: TGTGCCAGCAGTCCCGACAGGGAGGACCAGCCCCAGCATTTT; CDR3 protein: CASSPDREDQPQHF
D gene: .; V gene: TRBV6-5; clone size: .; J gene: TRBJ2-7; CDR3 DNA: TGTGCCAGCAGTTACTCGGGCCACTACGAGCAGTACTTC; CDR3 protein: CASSYSGHYEQYF
D gene: .; V gene: TRBV30; clone size: .; J gene: TRBJ1-4; CDR3 DNA: TGTGCAACCTCGACAGCAACTAATGAAAAACTGTTTTTT; CDR3 protein: CATSTATNEKLFF
D gene: .; V gene: TRBV14; clone size: .; J gene: TRBJ2-7; CDR3 DNA: TGTGCCAGCAGCCAACTCAGGGGTCCCTACGAGCAGTACTTC; CDR3 protein: CASSQLRGPYEQYF
D gene: TRBD1; V gene: TRBV5-1; clone size: .; J gene: TRBJ2-7; CDR3 DNA: TGCGCCAGCAGAGAGACAGGGGTGGGGTACGAGCAGTACTTC; CDR3 protein: CASRETGVGYEQYF
D gene: .; V gene: TRBV7-6; clone size: .; J gene: TRBJ2-1; CDR3 DNA: TGTGCCAGCAGCTTACTCGGCAGGGAATTGTTCTTC; CDR3 protein: CASSLLGRELFF
D gene: TRBD1; V gene: TRBV4-3; clone size: .; J gene: TRBJ1-2; CDR3 DNA: TGCGCCAGCAGCCAAGATTTAAGGGGGCTAAACTATGGCTACACCTTC; CDR3 protein: CASSQDLRGLNYGYTF
D gene: TRBD1; V gene: TRBV27; clone size: .; J gene: TRBJ1-6; CDR3 DNA: TGTGCCAGCAGCCCTGACAGGGGTGTTTTTCGTTCACCCCTCCACTTT; CDR3 protein: CASSPDRGVFRSPLHF
D gene: TRBD2; V gene: TRBV5-4; clone size: .; J gene: TRBJ2-1; CDR3 DNA: TGTGCCAGCAGCCAATCCGGGACTAGCCTTAATGAGCAGTTCTTC; CDR3 protein: CASSQSGTSLNEQFF
D gene: .; V gene: TRBV4-1; clone size: .; J gene: TRBJ1-5; CDR3 DNA: TGCGCCAGCAGCCAAGAGTCGGCGGAAAGAAATCAGCCCCAGCATTTT; CDR3 protein: CASSQESAERNQPQHF
D gene: TRBD1; V gene: TRBV7-2; clone size: .; J gene: TRBJ1-1; CDR3 DNA: TGTGCCAGCAGCTTAGGGGCAGGGGGCCTGGGTACTGAAGCTTTCTTT; CDR3 protein: CASSLGAGGLGTEAFF
D gene: TRBD2; V gene: TRBV4-1; clone size: .; J gene: TRBJ2-6; CDR3 DNA: TGCGCCAGCAGCCAATTACTAGCGGGGGTGGCCGGGGCCAACGTCCTGACTTTC; CDR3 protein: CASSQLLAGVAGANVLTF
D gene: .; V gene: TRBV7-2; clone size: .; J gene: TRBJ1-3; CDR3 DNA: TGTGCCAGCAGCTTAGTGGAGTCTGGAAACACCATATATTTT; CDR3 protein: CASSLVESGNTIYF
D gene: .; V gene: TRBV6-6; clone size: .; J gene: TRBJ1-2; CDR3 DNA: TGTGCCAGCAGTTTCACGACGGAGGGTGATGGCTACACCTTC; CDR3 protein: CASSFTTEGDGYTF
D gene: TRBD1; V gene: TRBV6-5; clone size: .; J gene: TRBJ2-7; CDR3 DNA: TGTGCCAGCAGTTACGGGACAGGGGAGGGCGAGCAGTACTTC; CDR3 protein: CASSYGTGEGEQYF
D gene: TRBD1; V gene: TRBV27; clone size: .; J gene: TRBJ1-2; CDR3 DNA: TGTGCCAGCAGTGCAGGGGGTTTTAACTATGGCTACACCTTC; CDR3 protein: CASSAGGFNYGYTF
D gene: .; V gene: TRBV5-1; clone size: .; J gene: TRBJ2-2; CDR3 DNA: TGCGCCAGCAGCTTGGGACAGATGCCCGGGGAGCTGTTTTTT; CDR3 protein: CASSLGQMPGELFF
D gene: TRBD1; V gene: TRBV2; clone size: .; J gene: TRBJ1-2; CDR3 DNA: TGTGCCAGAGAGGGGGCGAATGGCCACACCTTCACCTTC; CDR3 protein: CAREGANGHTFTF
D gene: TRBD2; V gene: TRBV5-1; clone size: .; J gene: TRBJ2-7; CDR3 DNA: TGCGCCAGCAGCATGGGATTAGCGGGGGGGCTCCCCTACGAGCAGTACTTC; CDR3 protein: CASSMGLAGGLPYEQYF
D gene: TRBD1; V gene: TRBV4-3; clone size: .; J gene: TRBJ2-3; CDR3 DNA: TGCGCCAGCAGCCGTAACAGGGGTTACACAGATACGCAGTATTTT; CDR3 protein: CASSRNRGYTDTQYF
D gene: TRBD2; V gene: TRBV25-1; clone size: .; J gene: TRBJ2-1; CDR3 DNA: TGTGCCAGCTTCCCGACTAGCGGGAGTTCCAATGAGCAGTTCTTC; CDR3 protein: CASFPTSGSSNEQFF
D gene: .; V gene: TRBV7-2; clone size: .; J gene: TRBJ2-3; CDR3 DNA: TGTGCCAGCAGCTTACGGCCTAGCGAGTACACAGATACGCAGTATTTT; CDR3 protein: CASSLRPSEYTDTQYF
D gene: TRBD2; V gene: TRBV19; clone size: few; J gene: TRBJ2-3; CDR3 DNA: TGTGCCAGTAGTATCTGGGCTAGCGGGAGGGGTAGCACAGATACGCAGTATTTT; CDR3 protein: CASSIWASGRGSTDTQYF
D gene: .; V gene: TRBV29-1; clone size: .; J gene: TRBJ1-1; CDR3 DNA: TGCAGCGCCGAGCCCACAGGGATGAACCCTGAAGCTTTCTTT; CDR3 protein: CSAEPTGMNPEAFF
D gene: TRBD1; V gene: TRBV28; clone size: .; J gene: TRBJ2-7; CDR3 DNA: TGTGCCAGCAGTTACCGGGACAGGGTCTCCGAGCAGTACTTC; CDR3 protein: CASSYRDRVSEQYF
D gene: .; V gene: TRBV13; clone size: .; J gene: TRBJ2-5; CDR3 DNA: TGTGCCAGCAGCTTATCCCTCCAAGAGACCCAGTACTTC; CDR3 protein: CASSLSLQETQYF
D gene: TRBD1; V gene: TRBV2; clone size: .; J gene: TRBJ2-7; CDR3 DNA: TGTGCCAGCTCGACAGGGATCTACGAGCAGTACTTC; CDR3 protein: CASSTGIYEQYF
D gene: .; V gene: TRBV29-1; clone size: .; J gene: TRBJ2-3; CDR3 DNA: TGCAGCTCATCTCGTGGGGAGGTCACAGATACGCAGTATTTT; CDR3 protein: CSSSRGEVTDTQYF
D gene: TRBD1; V gene: TRBV18; clone size: .; J gene: TRBJ1-2; CDR3 DNA: TGTGCCAGCTCACCAAATACGGTCGCAGGGGGTGGCTATGGCTACACCTTC; CDR3 protein: CASSPNTVAGGGYGYTF
D gene: TRBD2; V gene: TRBV28; clone size: .; J gene: TRBJ2-3; CDR3 DNA: TGTGCCAGCAGTTTATACCAGGGACTAGCGGGGAGCACAGATACGCAGTATTTT; CDR3 protein: CASSLYQGLAGSTDTQYF